This is a list of T cell receptor beta chains from one sample in a study of Ad26.COV2.S vaccination and SARS-CoV-2 variants. Libraries were prepared by immunoSEQ multiplex PCR; TCRdb keeps only in-frame clonotypes and omits some of them. The table shows 300,000 to 350,000 clones, with 90% occurring only once. Sequenced here: peripheral blood, sampled in a trial of Ad26.COV2.S vaccine versus placebo. The receptor set was obtained from a person between 18 and 65 years old who received the Ad26.COV2.S COVID-19 vaccine or a placebo. The CDR3 runs from the conserved cysteine through the conserved F or W. A D gene is named only where the DNA matches it firmly. For some rows the clone size is stated as once, few or many, or as a class when expanded; others skip it.

CDR3: CASSLAITTAGTGFYEQYF; DNA: TGCGCCAGCAGCTTGGCCATCACAACAGCCGGGACAGGGTTCTACGAGCAGTACTTC; D: TRBD1; size: NA; J: TRBJ2-7; V: TRBV5-1
CDR3: CASSPVEYNEQFF; DNA: TGTGCCAGCAGTCCGGTGGAGTACAATGAGCAGTTCTTC; D: NA; size: NA; J: TRBJ2-1; V: TRBV6-2/TRBV6-3
CDR3: CASSGETVPYTDTQYF; DNA: TGTGCCAGCAGTGGGGAAACAGTCCCTTACACAGATACGCAGTATTTT; D: NA; size: NA; J: TRBJ2-3; V: TRBV2
CDR3: CASSQDRGGGRVDTQYF; DNA: TGCGCCAGCAGCCAAGATCGGGGCGGGGGCCGGGTCGATACGCAGTATTTT; D: NA; size: NA; J: TRBJ2-3; V: TRBV4-1
CDR3: CASREGAVTVEEQYF; DNA: TGCGCCAGCAGGGAGGGGGCGGTAACTGTAGAAGAGCAGTACTTC; D: NA; size: once; J: TRBJ2-7; V: TRBV5-1
CDR3: CATRTYGYTF; DNA: TGTGCCACCCGAACCTATGGCTACACCTTC; D: NA; size: NA; J: TRBJ1-2; V: TRBV12-3/TRBV12-4
CDR3: CASSYGTGELFF; DNA: TGTGCCAGCAGTTACGGAACCGGGGAGCTGTTTTTT; D: NA; size: NA; J: TRBJ2-2; V: TRBV6-2/TRBV6-3
CDR3: CASSLGGYGTYEQYF; DNA: TGTGCCAGCAGCTTAGGGGGGTACGGAACCTACGAGCAGTACTTC; D: NA; size: NA; J: TRBJ2-7; V: TRBV7-6
CDR3: CASSQLDSRYFYNEQFF; DNA: TGCGCCAGCAGCCAGTTGGACAGCCGATACTTCTACAATGAGCAGTTCTTC; D: NA; size: NA; J: TRBJ2-1; V: TRBV4-1
CDR3: CASSIGVERGGKETQYF; DNA: TGTGCCAGTAGTATAGGCGTCGAGCGGGGGGGAAAAGAGACCCAGTACTTC; D: TRBD2; size: NA; J: TRBJ2-5; V: TRBV19
CDR3: CASSPRKRQADSNQPQHF; DNA: TGTGCCAGCTCACCACGAAAAAGACAGGCAGATAGCAATCAGCCCCAGCATTTT; D: NA; size: NA; J: TRBJ1-5; V: TRBV18
CDR3: CASSQDGGTNTEAFF; DNA: TGCGCCAGCAGCCAAGATGGGGGGACGAACACTGAAGCTTTCTTT; D: NA; size: NA; J: TRBJ1-1; V: TRBV4-3
CDR3: CASSYKGSYEQYF; DNA: TGTGCCAGCAGTTATAAGGGGTCCTACGAGCAGTACTTC; D: NA; size: NA; J: TRBJ2-7; V: TRBV27
CDR3: CASSQNNQALAEAFF; DNA: TGTGCCAGCAGCCAAAACAACCAGGCCCTCGCTGAAGCTTTCTTT; D: NA; size: NA; J: TRBJ1-1; V: TRBV3-1/TRBV3-2
CDR3: CASSQVVGGSGNTIYF; DNA: TGTGCCAGCAGCCAAGTCGTGGGGGGCTCAGGAAACACCATATATTTT; D: NA; size: NA; J: TRBJ1-3; V: TRBV3-1/TRBV3-2
CDR3: CASSSLGLGAIETQYF; DNA: TGTGCCAGCAGCTCCCTAGGACTGGGGGCTATAGAGACCCAGTACTTC; D: NA; size: once; J: TRBJ2-5; V: TRBV7-9
CDR3: CASSLTRDRQRNTEAFF; DNA: TGTGCCAGCAGCTTAACTAGGGACAGGCAACGGAACACTGAAGCTTTCTTT; D: TRBD1; size: NA; J: TRBJ1-1; V: TRBV7-2
CDR3: CASTPGAAANTEAFF; DNA: TGTGCCAGCACCCCCGGGGCAGCAGCGAACACTGAAGCTTTCTTT; D: NA; size: NA; J: TRBJ1-1; V: TRBV7-8
CDR3: CASSLAAGNYGYTF; DNA: TGTGCCAGCAGCTTAGCGGCAGGCAACTATGGCTACACCTTC; D: NA; size: NA; J: TRBJ1-2; V: TRBV7-9
CDR3: CASIGANNSPLHF; DNA: TGTGCCAGCATTGGGGCTAATAATTCACCCCTCCACTTT; D: NA; size: NA; J: TRBJ1-6; V: TRBV2
CDR3: CASSYSPRGLSF; DNA: TGTGCCAGCAGTTACTCGCCCCGGGGGCTAAGCTTC; D: NA; size: NA; J: TRBJ1-2; V: TRBV6-5
CDR3: CASKGGRRGHTRRGYTF; DNA: TGTGCCAGCAAAGGTGGGCGGAGGGGACACACGCGCAGAGGCTACACCTTC; D: NA; size: NA; J: TRBJ1-2; V: TRBV5-4
CDR3: CAISDANRGFGNTGELFF; DNA: TGTGCCATCAGTGATGCTAACAGGGGTTTCGGGAACACCGGGGAGCTGTTTTTT; D: TRBD1; size: once; J: TRBJ2-2; V: TRBV10-3
CDR3: CASSLGQWGNEQFF; DNA: TGTGCCAGCAGTTTAGGTCAATGGGGCAATGAGCAGTTCTTC; D: NA; size: NA; J: TRBJ2-1; V: TRBV28
CDR3: CATTKEGTGSTEAFF; DNA: TGTGCCACCACCAAGGAGGGGACAGGGAGCACTGAAGCTTTCTTT; D: TRBD1; size: NA; J: TRBJ1-1; V: TRBV15
CDR3: CASSPPAGNTEAFF; DNA: TGCGCCAGCAGCCCTCCCGCAGGGAACACTGAAGCTTTCTTT; D: NA; size: few; J: TRBJ1-1; V: TRBV4-3
CDR3: CASSRSTNQETQYF; DNA: TGTGCCAGCTCACGATCGACAAACCAAGAGACCCAGTACTTC; D: NA; size: NA; J: TRBJ2-5; V: TRBV18
CDR3: CASSPKEREWAGELFF; DNA: TGTGCCAGCTCCCCAAAGGAGCGGGAGTGGGCCGGGGAGCTGTTTTTT; D: TRBD2; size: NA; J: TRBJ2-2; V: TRBV18
CDR3: CSAKRVEAFF; DNA: TGCAGCGCCAAACGGGTCGAAGCTTTCTTT; D: NA; size: NA; J: TRBJ1-1; V: TRBV29-1
CDR3: CASSQEVTVKTNTEAFF; DNA: TGTGCCAGCAGCCAAGAGGTCACGGTGAAGACGAACACTGAAGCTTTCTTT; D: NA; size: NA; J: TRBJ1-1; V: TRBV4-2
CDR3: CASRYPGTESEAFF; DNA: TGTGCCAGCAGGTACCCCGGGACGGAATCTGAAGCTTTCTTT; D: NA; size: NA; J: TRBJ1-1; V: TRBV7-9
CDR3: CASSSLGASNEKLFF; DNA: TGCGCCAGCAGCTCTCTAGGGGCCTCTAATGAAAAACTGTTTTTT; D: NA; size: NA; J: TRBJ1-4; V: TRBV5-1
CDR3: CASSARVTTDTQYF; DNA: TGTGCCAGCAGCGCCCGTGTTACCACAGATACGCAGTATTTT; D: NA; size: NA; J: TRBJ2-3; V: TRBV9
CDR3: CSARDLGSYTF; DNA: TGCAGTGCTAGAGATCTGGGGTCCTACACCTTC; D: NA; size: NA; J: TRBJ1-2; V: TRBV20-1
CDR3: CASSQDLTQGSQPQHF; DNA: TGTGCCAGCAGCCAAGATTTAACCCAGGGTAGCCAGCCCCAGCATTTT; D: NA; size: once; J: TRBJ1-5; V: TRBV3-1/TRBV3-2
CDR3: CASSQDRLGEKLFF; DNA: TGTGCCAGCAGCCAAGATCGTTTAGGTGAAAAACTGTTTTTT; D: NA; size: NA; J: TRBJ1-4; V: TRBV4-2
CDR3: CASSQERTGGREQFF; DNA: TGCGCCAGCAGCCAAGAGAGGACAGGGGGCCGTGAGCAGTTCTTC; D: TRBD1; size: NA; J: TRBJ2-1; V: TRBV4-3
CDR3: CASSLLPPGGSYEQYF; DNA: TGCGCCAGCAGCCTCCTTCCTCCAGGGGGCTCCTACGAGCAGTACTTC; D: TRBD1; size: NA; J: TRBJ2-7; V: TRBV4-1
CDR3: CASRRTGGFGGADTQYF; DNA: TGTGCCTCTCGGAGAACTGGGGGATTTGGGGGGGCAGATACGCAGTATTTT; D: TRBD2; size: NA; J: TRBJ2-3; V: TRBV27
CDR3: CATSSEAQSSYEQYF; DNA: TGTGCCACCAGCAGCGAAGCGCAAAGCTCCTACGAGCAGTACTTC; D: NA; size: few; J: TRBJ2-7; V: TRBV15
CDR3: CASSLNSGLYEQYF; DNA: TGTGCCAGCAGCTTAAATTCAGGGCTCTACGAGCAGTACTTC; D: NA; size: NA; J: TRBJ2-7; V: TRBV11-2
CDR3: CASSYKGGGWPQHF; DNA: TGTGCCAGCAGTTACAAAGGGGGCGGATGGCCCCAGCATTTT; D: TRBD1; size: NA; J: TRBJ1-5; V: TRBV6-5
CDR3: CASRSGSGYNEQFF; DNA: TGTGCCAGCAGATCGGGGAGTGGCTACAATGAGCAGTTCTTC; D: NA; size: NA; J: TRBJ2-1; V: TRBV11-2
CDR3: CATQGVAGDKDGETQYF; DNA: TGTGCCACCCAGGGGGTAGCGGGAGATAAGGACGGAGAGACCCAGTACTTC; D: TRBD2; size: NA; J: TRBJ2-5; V: TRBV28